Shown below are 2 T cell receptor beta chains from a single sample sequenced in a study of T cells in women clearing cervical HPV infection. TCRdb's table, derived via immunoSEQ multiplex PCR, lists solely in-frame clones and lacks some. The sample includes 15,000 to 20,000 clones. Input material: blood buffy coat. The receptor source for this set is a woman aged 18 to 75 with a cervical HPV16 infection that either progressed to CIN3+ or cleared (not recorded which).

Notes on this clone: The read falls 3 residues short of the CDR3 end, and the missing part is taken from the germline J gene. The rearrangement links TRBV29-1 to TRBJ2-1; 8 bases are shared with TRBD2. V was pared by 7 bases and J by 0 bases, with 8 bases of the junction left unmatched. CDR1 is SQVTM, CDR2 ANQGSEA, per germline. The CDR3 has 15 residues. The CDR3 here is CSAPSGGSSYNEQFF. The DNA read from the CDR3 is TGCAGCGCGCCTTCGGGGGGGAGCTCCTACAATGAG.

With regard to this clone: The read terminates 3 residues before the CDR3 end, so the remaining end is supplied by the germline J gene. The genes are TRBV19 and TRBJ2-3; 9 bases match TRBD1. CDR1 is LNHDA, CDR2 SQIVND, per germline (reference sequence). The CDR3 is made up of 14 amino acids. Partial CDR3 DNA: TGTGCCAGTGGGACAGGGATCTACCAAGAGACG. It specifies CASGTGIYQET. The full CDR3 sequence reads CASGTGIYQETQYF.